The sequence of this T cell receptor (beta chain) was determined in a study of T cells and Merkel cell carcinoma outcomes. Broader study findings: Repertoire plus T-cell density reportedly predicted Merkel cell carcinoma outcomes.

Clones were read by immunoSEQ multiplex PCR, and TCRdb kept only the in-frame ones, dropping some. The data contain more than 6,000 clones, around 90% of them singletons. Germline CDR1 reads SQVTM; CDR2 reads ANQGSEA. This CDR3 is 14 amino acids long. Trimming at V came to 7 bases and at J to 4 bases, leaving 4 bases not matched to a gene. Concerning this clone: Its target is not known.

This chain joins TRBV29-1 and TRBJ2-2, with 12 nucleotides matching TRBD1. Sequenced sample: tumor tissue from Merkel cell carcinoma. This TCR was sampled from a human donor with Merkel cell carcinoma. The CDR3 reads CSALGQGATGELFF. CDR3 nucleotides: TGCAGCGCCCTGGGACAGGGGGCCACCGGGGAGCTGTTTTTT.